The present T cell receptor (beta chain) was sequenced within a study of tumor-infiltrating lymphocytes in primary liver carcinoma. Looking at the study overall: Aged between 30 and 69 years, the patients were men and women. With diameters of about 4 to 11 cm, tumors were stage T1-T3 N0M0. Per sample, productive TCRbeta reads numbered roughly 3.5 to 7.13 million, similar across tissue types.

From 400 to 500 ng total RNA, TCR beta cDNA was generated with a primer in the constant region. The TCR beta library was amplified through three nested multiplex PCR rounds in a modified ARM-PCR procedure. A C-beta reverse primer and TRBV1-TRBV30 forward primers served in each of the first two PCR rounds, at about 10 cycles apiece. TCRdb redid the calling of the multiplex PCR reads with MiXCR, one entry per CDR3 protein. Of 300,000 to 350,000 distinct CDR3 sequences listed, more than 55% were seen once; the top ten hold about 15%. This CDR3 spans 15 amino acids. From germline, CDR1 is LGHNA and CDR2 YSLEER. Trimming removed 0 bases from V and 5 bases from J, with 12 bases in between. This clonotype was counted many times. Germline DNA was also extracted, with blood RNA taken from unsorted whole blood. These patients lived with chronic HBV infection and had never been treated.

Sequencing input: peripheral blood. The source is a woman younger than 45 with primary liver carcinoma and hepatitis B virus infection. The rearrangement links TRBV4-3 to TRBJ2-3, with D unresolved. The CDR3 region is CASSQDLIPGDTQYF. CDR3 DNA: TGCGCCAGCAGCCAAGATTTAATCCCGGGAGATACGCAGTATTTT.